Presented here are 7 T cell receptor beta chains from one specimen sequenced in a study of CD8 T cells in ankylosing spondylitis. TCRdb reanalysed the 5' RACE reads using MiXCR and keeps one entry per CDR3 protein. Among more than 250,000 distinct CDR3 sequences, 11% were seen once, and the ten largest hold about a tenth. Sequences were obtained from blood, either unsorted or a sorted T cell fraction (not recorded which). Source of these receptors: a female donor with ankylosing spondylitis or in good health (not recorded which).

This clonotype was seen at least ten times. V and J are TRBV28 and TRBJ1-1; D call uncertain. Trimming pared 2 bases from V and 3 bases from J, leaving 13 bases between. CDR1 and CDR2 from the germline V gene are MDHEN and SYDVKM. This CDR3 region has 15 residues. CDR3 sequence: CASSLRNGVYTEAFF. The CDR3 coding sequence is TGTGCCAGCAGTTTACGGAACGGAGTGTACACTGAAGCTTTCTTT. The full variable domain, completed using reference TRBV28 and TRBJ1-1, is DVKVTQSSRYLVKRTGEKVFLECVQDMDHENMFWYRQDPGLGLRLIYFSYDVKMKEKGDIPEGYSVSREKKERFSLILESASTNQTSMYLCASSLRNGVYTEAFFGQGTRLTVV.

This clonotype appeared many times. In DNA, the CDR3 is TGTGCCAGCAGTCCCAGACAGGGTTCCTACGAGCAGTACTTC. Protein sequence: CASSPRQGSYEQYF. The chain links TRBV12-3 or TRBV12-4 to TRBJ2-7; 7 nucleotides align to TRBD1. The CDR3 runs 14 residues. Trimming removed 5 bases from V and 1 base from J; junction bases left unmatched: 5.

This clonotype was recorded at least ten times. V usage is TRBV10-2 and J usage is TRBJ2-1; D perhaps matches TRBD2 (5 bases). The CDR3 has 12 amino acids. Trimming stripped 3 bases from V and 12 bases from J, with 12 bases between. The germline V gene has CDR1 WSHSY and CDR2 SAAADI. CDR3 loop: CASSDGVIWQFF. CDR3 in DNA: TGCGCCAGCAGTGACGGGGTAATCTGGCAGTTCTTC.

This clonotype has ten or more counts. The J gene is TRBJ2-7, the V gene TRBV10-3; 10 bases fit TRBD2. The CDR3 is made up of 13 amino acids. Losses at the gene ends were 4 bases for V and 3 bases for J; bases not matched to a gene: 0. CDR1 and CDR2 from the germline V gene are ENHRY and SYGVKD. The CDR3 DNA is TGTGCCATCAGTGGGACTAGCGGCTACGAGCAGTACTTC. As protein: CAISGTSGYEQYF.

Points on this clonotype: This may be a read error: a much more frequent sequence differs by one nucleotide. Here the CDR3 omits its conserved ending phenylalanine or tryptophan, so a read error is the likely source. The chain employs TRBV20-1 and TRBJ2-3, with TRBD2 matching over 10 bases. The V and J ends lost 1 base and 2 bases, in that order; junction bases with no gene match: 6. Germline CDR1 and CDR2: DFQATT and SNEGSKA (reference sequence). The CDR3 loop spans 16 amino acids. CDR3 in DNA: TGCAGTGCTAGAGTTAGAGCGGGGGGGTTCACAGATACGCAGTATCTT. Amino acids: CSARVRAGGFTDTQYL.

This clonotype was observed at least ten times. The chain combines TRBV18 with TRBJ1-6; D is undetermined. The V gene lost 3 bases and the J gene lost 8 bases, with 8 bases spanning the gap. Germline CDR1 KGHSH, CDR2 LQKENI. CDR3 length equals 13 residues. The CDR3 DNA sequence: TGTGCCAGCTCACCCGGGCAGGATTCACCCCTCCACTTT. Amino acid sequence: CASSPGQDSPLHF.

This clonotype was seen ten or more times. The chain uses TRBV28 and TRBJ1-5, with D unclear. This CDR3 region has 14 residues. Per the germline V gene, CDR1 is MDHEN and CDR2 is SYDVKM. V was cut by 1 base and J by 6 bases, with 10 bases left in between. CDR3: CASSLLVGIQPQHF. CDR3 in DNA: TGTGCCAGCAGTTTATTGGTAGGAATTCAGCCCCAGCATTTT.